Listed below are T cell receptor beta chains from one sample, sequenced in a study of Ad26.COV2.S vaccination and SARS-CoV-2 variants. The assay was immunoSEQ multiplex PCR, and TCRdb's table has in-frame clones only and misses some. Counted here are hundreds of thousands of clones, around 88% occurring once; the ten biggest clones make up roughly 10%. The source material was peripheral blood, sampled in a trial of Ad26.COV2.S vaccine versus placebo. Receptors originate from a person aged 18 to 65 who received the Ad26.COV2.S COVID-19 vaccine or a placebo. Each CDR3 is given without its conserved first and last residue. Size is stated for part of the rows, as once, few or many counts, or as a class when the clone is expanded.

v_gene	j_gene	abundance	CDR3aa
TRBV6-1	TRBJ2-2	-	ASSDLAGTNTGELF
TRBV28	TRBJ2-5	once	ASSLYFRGQETQY
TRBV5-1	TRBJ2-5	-	ASSGSTTGTETQY
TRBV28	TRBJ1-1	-	ASSLDRERAF
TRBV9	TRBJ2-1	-	ASSASGRVGNEQF
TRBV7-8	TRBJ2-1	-	ASSQGGNLPYNEQF
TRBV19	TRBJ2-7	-	ASSDSLGSYEQY
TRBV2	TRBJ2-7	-	ASSSPMTGGFWEQY
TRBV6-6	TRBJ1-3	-	ASSPRGYRYSGNTIY
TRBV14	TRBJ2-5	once	ASSRRTVGGLHQETQY
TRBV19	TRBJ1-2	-	ASSIAVRASNYGYT
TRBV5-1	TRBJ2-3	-	ASSLGEGFTTDTQY
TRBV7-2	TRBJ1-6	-	ASSPGLDKNSPLH
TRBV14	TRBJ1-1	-	ASSQGGLGIVTEAF
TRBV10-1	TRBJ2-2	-	ASSERGTGELF
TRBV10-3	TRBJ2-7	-	AISRPGQGYEQY
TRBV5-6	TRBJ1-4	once	ASSLLASWDEKLF
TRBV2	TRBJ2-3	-	ASSEGPDTQY
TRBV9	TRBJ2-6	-	ARWVDRGWSGANVLT
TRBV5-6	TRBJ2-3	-	ASSLFRNADTQY
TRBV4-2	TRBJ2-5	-	ASSQEGTVQETQY
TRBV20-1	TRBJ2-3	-	SARTDTQY
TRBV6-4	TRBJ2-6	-	ASSGRDTNSGANVLT
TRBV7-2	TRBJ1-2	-	ASSLRTGENYGYT
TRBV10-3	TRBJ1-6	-	AISSRGPQGLISPLH
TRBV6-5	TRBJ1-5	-	ASSYIGQPQH
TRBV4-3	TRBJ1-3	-	ASSQEASGAGNTIY
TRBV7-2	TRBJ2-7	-	ASVQKGGPYEQY
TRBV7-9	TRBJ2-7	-	ASSQGQGLSYEQY
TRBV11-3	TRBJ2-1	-	ASSSWTSGNYNEQF
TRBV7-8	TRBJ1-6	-	ASSSWMSSYNSPLH
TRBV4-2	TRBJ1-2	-	ASSQGDHGYT
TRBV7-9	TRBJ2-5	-	ASSKQETQY
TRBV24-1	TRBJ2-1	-	ATSVSRYNEQF
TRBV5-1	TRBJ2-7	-	ASSLSTPLGEQY